Each of the 7 T cell receptor beta chains below was sequenced from the same sample in a study of blood T cells in healthy people across ages. Sample-barcoded 5' priming and a J-beta primer mix drove a second PCR of roughly 7 to 11 cycles. TCRdb re-called the 5' RACE reads through MiXCR, storing one row per CDR3 protein. The data contain some 1 million distinct CDR3 sequences, over 35% of them singletons. Source material: blood. The receptor set was obtained from a woman aged 55 to 70 in good health.

The rearrangement uses TRBV6-5 and TRBJ1-2, with D unclear. This CDR3 contains 14 residues. V was trimmed by 2 bases and J by 4 bases, leaving 11 bases between them. CDR1 and CDR2 from the germline V gene are MNHEY and SVGAGI. The CDR3 loop is CASSYVGSAYGYTF. The DNA of the CDR3 is TGTGCCAGCAGTTACGTAGGAAGTGCCTATGGCTACACCTTC.

This clonotype occurred a few times. The chain couples TRBV7-2 to TRBJ2-7; either TRBD1 or TRBD2 may fit D (5 bases each). Germline V CDR1 and CDR2: SGHTA, FQGNSA. Trimming removed 7 bases at V and 2 bases at J, with 12 bases between. CDR3 length: 13 residues. The CDR3 DNA follows: TGTGCCAGCAAACTAGGGGCCGCCTACGAGCAGTACTTC. Protein: CASKLGAAYEQYF.

About this clonotype itself: One junction end does not reproduce the germline sequence, and a read error may be involved. CDR3 nucleotide sequence: TGTGCCAGCAGGGAAGACAGGGGGAATCAGCCCCAGCATTTT. Its protein product is CASREDRGNQPQHF. The rearrangement links TRBV2 to TRBJ1-5; 9 nucleotides line up with TRBD1. Per the germline V gene, CDR1 is SNHLY and CDR2 is FYNNEI. CDR3 length: 14 amino acids.

The sample holds a few counts of this clonotype. This rearrangement joins TRBV20-1 to TRBJ2-4, with D unclear. Germline-derived CDR1 and CDR2 are DFQATT and SNEGSKA (reference sequence). The CDR3 extends over 14 amino acids. V was clipped by 2 bases and J by 0 bases, with 8 bases between them. The CDR3 DNA is TGCAGTGCTAGAAAGACCCCAGCCAAAAACATTCAGTACTTC. Residues: CSARKTPAKNIQYF.

This chain joins TRBV14 and TRBJ2-2; D is uncertain. The V end lost 3 bases, the J end lost 8 bases, and 10 bases lay between the germline ends. The CDR3 has 13 residues. Germline values: CDR1 SGHDN, CDR2 FVKESK. The CDR3, as DNA: TGTGCCAGCAGCCACCCAGAATGGGGGGAGCTGTTTTTT. This codes for CASSHPEWGELFF.

The table lists this clonotype with a few counts. The chain links TRBV12-3 or TRBV12-4 to TRBJ2-7, with D uncertain. This CDR3 has 12 amino acids. V shed 5 bases and J shed 4 bases, with 9 bases lying between them. CDR3 DNA sequence: TGTGCCAGCAGTGCCAGATCTTACGAGCAGTACTTC. Protein product: CASSARSYEQYF.

This rearrangement joins TRBV12-3 or TRBV12-4 to TRBJ2-4; 8 nucleotides align to TRBD2. V lost 3 bases and J lost 7; bases outside the gene matches: 2. This CDR3 is 13 amino acids long. The CDR3, as DNA: TGTGCCAGCAGTTTTAAGCGGGGGAACATTCAGTACTTC. Protein sequence: CASSFKRGNIQYF.